This T cell receptor beta chain was observed in a study of regulatory T cells in long-lasting Graves disease. Time point of the sample: newly diagnosed GD, antithyroid drugs for less than 3 months. After RNA was extracted from PBMCs, the TCR library was made from it. Patients came from an endocrinology department in Xi'an, China. Investigators prepared the TCR beta libraries by applying iRepertoire HTBI primers and Arm-PCR of CDR3 regions. MiXCR was run by TCRdb on the multiplex PCR reads, yielding one entry per CDR3 protein. Of more than 300,000 distinct CDR3 sequences listed, roughly 12% are singletons. This clonotype came up many times. Germline-derived CDR1 and CDR2 are KGHDR and SFDVKD. The CDR3 spans 16 residues. The V end was cut by 4 bases, the J end by 8 bases, with 20 bases between. Another study also made use of these data, one on T cells in Graves' hyperthyroidism and ophthalmopathy.

This chain links TRBV24-1 with TRBJ1-5, with D tentatively TRBD1 (5 bases). The TCR comes from a woman between 18 and 29 years old with Graves disease. This sample comprised peripheral blood mononuclear cells (PBMCs), obtained at new diagnosis, from a patient treated with antithyroid drugs. CDR3 loop: CATSDSGTTTREPQHF. Written as DNA, the CDR3 is TGTGCCACCAGTGACTCCGGGACGACAACTAGGGAGCCCCAGCATTTT.